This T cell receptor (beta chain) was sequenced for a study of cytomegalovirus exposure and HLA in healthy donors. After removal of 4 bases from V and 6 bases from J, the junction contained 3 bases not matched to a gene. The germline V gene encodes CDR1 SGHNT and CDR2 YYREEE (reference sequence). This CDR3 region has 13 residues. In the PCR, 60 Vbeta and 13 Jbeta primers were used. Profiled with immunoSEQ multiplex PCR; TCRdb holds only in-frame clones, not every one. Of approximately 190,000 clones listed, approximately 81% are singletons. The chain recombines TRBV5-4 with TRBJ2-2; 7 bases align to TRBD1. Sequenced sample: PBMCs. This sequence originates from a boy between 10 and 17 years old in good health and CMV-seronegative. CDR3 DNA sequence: TGTGCCAGCAGCGAGGGACAGCCCGGGGAGCTGTTTTTT. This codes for CASSEGQPGELFF.